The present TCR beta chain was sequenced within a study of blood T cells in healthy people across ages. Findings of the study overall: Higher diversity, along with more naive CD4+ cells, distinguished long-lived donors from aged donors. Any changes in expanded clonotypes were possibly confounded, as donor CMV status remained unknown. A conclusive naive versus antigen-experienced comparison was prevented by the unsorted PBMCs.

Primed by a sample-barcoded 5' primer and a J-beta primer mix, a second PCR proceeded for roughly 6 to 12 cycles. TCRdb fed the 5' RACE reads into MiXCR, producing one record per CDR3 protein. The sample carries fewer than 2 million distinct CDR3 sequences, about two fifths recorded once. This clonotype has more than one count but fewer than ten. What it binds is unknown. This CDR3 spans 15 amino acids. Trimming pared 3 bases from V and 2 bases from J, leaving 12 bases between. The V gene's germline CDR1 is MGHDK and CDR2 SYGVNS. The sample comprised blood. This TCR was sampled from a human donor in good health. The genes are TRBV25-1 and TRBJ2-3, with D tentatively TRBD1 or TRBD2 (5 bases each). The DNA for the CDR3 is TGTGCCAGCAGTGATATGTGGGGGAACACAGATACGCAGTATTTT. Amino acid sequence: CASSDMWGNTDTQYF.